Detailed here is one T cell receptor (beta chain). The cohort comprised adults aged roughly 18 to 90 years residing in about two dozen US areas. The CDR3 covers 15 residues. Per germline, CDR1 SGDLS and CDR2 YYNGEE. V lost 0 bases and J lost 5, with 14 bases in between. Original processing methods: The authors estimated nucleated cell counts from reference gene primer amplification. Clones were sequenced by immunoSEQ multiplex PCR, and TCRdb holds only the in-frame ones, with some missing. The V and J calls and the clone size are those of that table, but D and trimming were determined from the DNA. The sample carries roughly 360,000 clones, 75% to 90% recorded once. These data are taken from a study of blood T cell repertoires in COVID-19. Study at large: COVID-19 samples from acute and convalescent phases originated in the United States, Italy and Spain. T cells, B-cell-depleted T cells, or PBMCs supplied cDNA or gDNA.

The rearrangement joins TRBV9 to TRBJ2-5, with TRBD2 as a possible D gene (6 bases). The clonotype comes from a woman in her forties or fifties who had recovered from COVID-19. Sequenced sample: PBMCs or T cells enriched from blood (not recorded which). The DNA of the CDR3 is TGTGCCAGCAGCGTAGCTGGGGGGTTTATGGAGACCCAGTACTTC. This translates into CASSVAGGFMETQYF.